This T cell receptor (beta chain) was retrieved from a study of blood T cell repertoires in COVID-19. Study information: The analysed material was cDNA or gDNA that came from T cells, B-cell-depleted T cells, or PBMCs.

The CDR3 totals 16 residues. Germline-derived CDR1 and CDR2 are LGHNT and FRNRAP. Trimming stripped 2 bases from V and 4 bases from J, with 17 bases between. As originally analysed: Amplification of reference gene primers provided the estimated nucleated cell counts. The table came from immunoSEQ multiplex PCR; TCRdb's copy has only in-frame clones and leaves some out. V and J calls plus clone size are reproduced from that table; the DNA served to infer D and trimming. This sample has roughly 31,000 clones; 80% to 90% occur once, and the top ten carry roughly a tenth. The sequence was collected from a man aged 55 to 70 with acute or convalescent COVID-19. The chain uses TRBV12-5 and TRBJ1-2; possibly TRBD1 for D (5 bases). Sequenced: peripheral blood. The chain's CDR3 is CASGLSTRTPIYGYTF. CDR3 DNA sequence: TGTGCTAGTGGTTTGTCAACTCGGACACCGATCTATGGCTACACCTTC.